Sequencing of this TCR beta chain was carried out in a study of cytomegalovirus exposure and HLA in healthy donors. On this clone: What it binds is not known.

The PCR used 60 Vbeta and 13 Jbeta primers. Clones were sequenced by immunoSEQ multiplex PCR, and TCRdb holds only the in-frame ones, with some missing. This table holds some 150,000 clones, approximately 80% found once. Study-level results: Later analysis identified a missense DCLRE1C variant that was linked to TCR beta V- and J-gene trimming.

Germline lookup yields CDR1 MNHEY and CDR2 SVGAGI. V gave up 6 bases and J gave up 7 bases, with 14 bases separating them. The CDR3 covers 13 residues. The clonotype comes from a man younger than 45 in good health and CMV-seropositive. Sequenced material: PBMCs. The chain joins TRBV6-5 to TRBJ2-3, with D possibly TRBD1 on 6 matching bases. The CDR3 DNA reads as TGTGCCAGCAGGCCGTACCAGGGGAATACGCAGTATTTT. Translating gives CASRPYQGNTQYF.